This entry is about one T cell receptor (beta chain). Its antigen is not known. Total RNA input per TCR library was about 3.5 ug. Via template switching, UMIs carrying a 6-nucleotide sample barcode were introduced. From the 5' RACE reads, TCRdb lists one entry per CDR3 protein and no DNA. The repertoire table contains approximately 420,000 distinct CDR3 sequences. Looked up from germline, CDR1 is SGHRS and CDR2 is YFSETQ. The CDR3 extends over 16 amino acids. These data belong to a study of monozygotic twins with inflammatory bowel disease. Regarding the study as a whole: The study found lower TCRbeta diversity (inverse Simpson) in IBD patients than in healthy co-twins.

Whole blood that had not undergone T cell sorting provided the isolated total RNA. The receptor was isolated from a human donor with ulcerative colitis or Crohn's disease, or a healthy co-twin of an affected twin (not recorded which). The sample was blood. This chain links TRBV5-1 with TRBJ2-1; TCRdb's D gene call, TRBD2, goes unchecked for lack of DNA. The CDR3 reads CASSLITGGSYNEQFF. Full variable domain (remainder filled in from reference TRBV5-1 and TRBJ2-1): KAGVTQTPRYLIKTRGQQVTLSCSPISGHRSVSWYQQTPGQGLQFLFEYFSETQRNKGNFPGRFSGRQFSNSRSEMNVSTLELGDSALYLCASSLITGGSYNEQFFGPGTRLTVL.